The rows below give T cell receptor beta chains drawn from one sample of a study of neurological immune-mediated disorders. One entry per CDR3 protein results from TCRdb running MiXCR on the 5' RACE reads. The sample shows tens of thousands of distinct CDR3 sequences, roughly 3.2% of them seen only once. The sample comprised PBMCs. Receptors were obtained from a woman aged 60-75 years with multiple sclerosis. The CDR3 runs from the conserved cysteine through the conserved F or W. Fields, in order: CDR3 length, V gene, CDR3 protein.

13,TRBV5-1,CASSFSGSPEQFF
16,TRBV10-3,CAISDQSGGSYNEQFF
15,TRBV9,CASSVGVGGQETQYF
17,TRBV7-7,CASSPAGTSFYTGELFF
13,TRBV6-5,CASRIGGSGELFF
13,TRBV5-1,CASNVGDNYGYTF
17,TRBV6-1,CASSRGTSGESSYEQYF
13,TRBV6-2/TRBV6-3,CASGTGRLYEQYF
14,TRBV6-5,CASSYRDSSSGYTF
15,TRBV21-1,CASSKSKRGAGELFF
13,TRBV11-2,CASSLAGTVEAFF
14,TRBV10-3,CAISESALTDTQYF
14,TRBV7-8,CASSFAGSGGELFF
14,TRBV7-9,CASSLAGQLYEQYF
13,TRBV5-6,CASSSTSVETQYF
15,TRBV11-2,CASSLVRSRREKLFF
14,TRBV5-1,CASSTQGASTEAFF
13,TRBV20-1,CSAETGRDQPQHF
16,TRBV6-1,CASSEANRYSSYEQYF
15,TRBV10-3,CAISDEGRSSYEQYF
15,TRBV5-1,CASSLQPSSNYGYTF
17,TRBV7-2,CASRVMWTSGGAETQYF
15,TRBV6-5,CASSTRTGVAYGYTF
14,TRBV20-1,CSAISAGPGNTIYF
15,TRBV5-1,CASSLANPSYNEQFF
14,TRBV12-3/TRBV12-4,CASSPPDGYYGYTF
13,TRBV9,CASSGGLKETQYF
14,TRBV20-1,CSARVDRVNSPLHF
13,TRBV5-1,CASSTPWEETQYF
13,TRBV10-1,CASSEGMNTEAFF
14,TRBV5-1,CASSLSGMNTEAFF
17,TRBV12-3/TRBV12-4,CASSPSPSGTEPYEQYF
13,TRBV5-1,CASSLTGGNTQYF
14,TRBV5-1,CASRFTSGGDTQYF
13,TRBV11-2,CASSLRPDDEQYF
12,TRBV29-1,CSVGQGSYEQYF
12,TRBV10-3,CAISEGQGRLFF
13,TRBV5-1,CASSEDRGYEQYF
13,TRBV3-1,CASSQYNTDTQYF
14,TRBV20-1,CSARELKGNQPQNF
13,TRBV20-1,CSAQTGYADTQYF
14,TRBV5-1,CASSLAKTDYGYTF